The T cell receptor beta chain described here comes from a study of OX40 agonist ivuxolimab in advanced cancers. Overall study findings and caveats: By week 6 at 0.1 to 3.0 mg/kg, blood CD4+ and CD8+ T cells had expanded clonally.

This clone was counted a single time. The target antigen is unknown. Produced via immunoSEQ multiplex PCR; TCRdb's table is partial and in-frame only. The table shows about 47,000 clones, with approximately 80% occurring only once. V dropped 2 bases and J dropped 5 bases, with 9 bases sitting between them. The CDR3 is 13 residues long. Germline V CDR1 and CDR2: KGHSH, LQKENI. V usage is TRBV18 and J usage is TRBJ2-5; D assignment may be TRBD1 or TRBD2 (5 bases each). Source: CD4+ or CD8+ T cells sorted from blood, taken in a trial of the OX40 agonist ivuxolimab. The sequence derives from an adult with an advanced solid tumor such as melanoma, head and neck, liver or kidney cancer. Here the CDR3 reads CASSPWGSETQYF. The DNA for the CDR3 is TGTGCCAGCTCACCATGGGGGTCGGAGACCCAGTACTTC.